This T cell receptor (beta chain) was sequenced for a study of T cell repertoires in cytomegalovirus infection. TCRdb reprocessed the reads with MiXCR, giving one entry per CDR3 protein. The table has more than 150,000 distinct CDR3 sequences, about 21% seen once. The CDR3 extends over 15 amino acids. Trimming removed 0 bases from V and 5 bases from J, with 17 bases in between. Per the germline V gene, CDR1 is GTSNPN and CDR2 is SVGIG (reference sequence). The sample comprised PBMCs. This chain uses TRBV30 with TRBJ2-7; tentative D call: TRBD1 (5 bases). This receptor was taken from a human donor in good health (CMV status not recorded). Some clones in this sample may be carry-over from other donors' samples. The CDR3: CAWSVAWGPRNEQYF. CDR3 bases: TGTGCCTGGAGTGTAGCGTGGGGCCCGCGGAACGAGCAGTACTTC.